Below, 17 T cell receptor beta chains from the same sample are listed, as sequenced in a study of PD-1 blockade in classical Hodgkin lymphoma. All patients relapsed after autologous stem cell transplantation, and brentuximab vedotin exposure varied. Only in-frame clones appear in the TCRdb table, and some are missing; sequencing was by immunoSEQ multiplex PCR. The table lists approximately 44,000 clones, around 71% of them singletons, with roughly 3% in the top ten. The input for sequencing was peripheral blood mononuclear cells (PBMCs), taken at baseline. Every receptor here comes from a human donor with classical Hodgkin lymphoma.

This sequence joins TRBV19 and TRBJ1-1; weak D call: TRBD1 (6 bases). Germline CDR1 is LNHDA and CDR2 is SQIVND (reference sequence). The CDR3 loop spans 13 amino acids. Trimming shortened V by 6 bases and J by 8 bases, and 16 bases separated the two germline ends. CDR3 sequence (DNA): TGTGCCAGTAGCCCGAAACAGGGAAAAGAAGCTTTCTTT. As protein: CASSPKQGKEAFF.

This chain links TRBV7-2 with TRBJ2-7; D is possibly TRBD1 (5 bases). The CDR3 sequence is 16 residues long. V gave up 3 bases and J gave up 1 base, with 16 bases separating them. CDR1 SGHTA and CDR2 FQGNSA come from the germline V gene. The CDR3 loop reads CASSLGLGEASYEQYF. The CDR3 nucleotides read TGTGCCAGCAGCTTGGGGCTAGGGGAAGCGTCCTACGAGCAGTACTTC. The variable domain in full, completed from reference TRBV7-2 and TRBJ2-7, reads GAGVSQSPSNKVTEKGKDVELRCDPISGHTALYWYRQSLGQGLEFLIYFQGNSAPDKSGLPSDRFSAERTGGSVSTLTIQRTQQEDSAVYLCASSLGLGEASYEQYFGPGTRLTVT.

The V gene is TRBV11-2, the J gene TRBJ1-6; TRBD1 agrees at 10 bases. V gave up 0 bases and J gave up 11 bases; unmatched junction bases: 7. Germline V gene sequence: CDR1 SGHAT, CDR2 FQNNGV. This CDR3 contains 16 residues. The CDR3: CASSLEGQGIDPPLHF. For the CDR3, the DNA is TGTGCCAGCAGCTTAGAGGGACAGGGGATCGATCCACCCCTCCACTTT.

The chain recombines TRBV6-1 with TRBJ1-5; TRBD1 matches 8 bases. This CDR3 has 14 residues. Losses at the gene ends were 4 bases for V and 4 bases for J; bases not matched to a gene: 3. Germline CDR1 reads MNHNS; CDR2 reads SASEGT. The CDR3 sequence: CASSATGANQPQHF. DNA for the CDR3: TGTGCCAGCAGTGCGACAGGGGCTAATCAGCCCCAGCATTTT.

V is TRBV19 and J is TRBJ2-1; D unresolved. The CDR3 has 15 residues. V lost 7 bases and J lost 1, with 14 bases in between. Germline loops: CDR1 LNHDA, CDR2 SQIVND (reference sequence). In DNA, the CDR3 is TGTGCCAGTATTACGGGTGGAAGGTCCTACAATGAGCAGTTCTTC. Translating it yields CASITGGRSYNEQFF.

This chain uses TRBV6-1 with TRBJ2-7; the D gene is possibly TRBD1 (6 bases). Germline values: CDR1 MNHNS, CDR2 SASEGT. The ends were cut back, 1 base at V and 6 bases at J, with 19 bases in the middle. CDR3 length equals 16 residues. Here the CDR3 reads CASSEGPGQALCEQYF. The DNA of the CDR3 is TGTGCCAGCAGTGAAGGTCCGGGACAAGCACTTTGCGAGCAGTACTTC.

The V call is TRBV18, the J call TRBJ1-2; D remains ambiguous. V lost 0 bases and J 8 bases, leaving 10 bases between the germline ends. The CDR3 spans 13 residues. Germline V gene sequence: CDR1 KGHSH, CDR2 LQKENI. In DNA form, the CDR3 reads TGTGCCAGCTCACCACCGTTGGGAGAAGGCTACACCTTC. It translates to CASSPPLGEGYTF.

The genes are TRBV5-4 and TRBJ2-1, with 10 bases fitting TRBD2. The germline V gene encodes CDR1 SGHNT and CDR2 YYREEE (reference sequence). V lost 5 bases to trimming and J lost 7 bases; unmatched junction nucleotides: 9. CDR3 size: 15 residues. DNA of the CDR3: TGTGCCAGCAGACCGAGCGGGGGGGCCGTGAATGAGCAGTTCTTC. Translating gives CASRPSGGAVNEQFF.

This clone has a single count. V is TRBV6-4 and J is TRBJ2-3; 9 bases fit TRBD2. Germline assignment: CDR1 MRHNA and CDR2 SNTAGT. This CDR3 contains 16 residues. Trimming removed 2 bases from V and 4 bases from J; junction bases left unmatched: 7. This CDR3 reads CASSDKGGGAADTQYF. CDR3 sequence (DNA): TGTGCCAGCAGTGACAAGGGCGGGGGGGCCGCAGATACGCAGTATTTT.

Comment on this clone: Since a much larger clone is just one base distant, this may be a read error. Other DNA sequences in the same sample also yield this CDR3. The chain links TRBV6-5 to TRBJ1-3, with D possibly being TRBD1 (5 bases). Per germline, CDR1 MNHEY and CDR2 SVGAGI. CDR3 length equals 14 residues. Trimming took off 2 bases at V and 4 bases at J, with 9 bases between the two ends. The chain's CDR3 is CASSYGGAGNTIYF. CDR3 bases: TGTGCCAGCAGTTACGGAGGGGCGGGAAACACCATATATTTT.

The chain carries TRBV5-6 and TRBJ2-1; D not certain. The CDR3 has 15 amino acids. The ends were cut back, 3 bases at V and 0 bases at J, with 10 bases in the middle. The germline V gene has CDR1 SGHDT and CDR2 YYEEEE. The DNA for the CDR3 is TGTGCCAGCAGCTCAGGACGAAGCTCCTACAATGAGCAGTTCTTC. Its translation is CASSSGRSSYNEQFF.

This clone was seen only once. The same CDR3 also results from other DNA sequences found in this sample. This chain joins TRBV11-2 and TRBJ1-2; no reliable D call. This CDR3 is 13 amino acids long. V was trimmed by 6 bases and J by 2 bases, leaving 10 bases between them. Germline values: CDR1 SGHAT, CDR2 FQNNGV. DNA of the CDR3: TGTGCCAGCAGTAGGACGGTGAACTATGGCTACACCTTC. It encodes CASSRTVNYGYTF.

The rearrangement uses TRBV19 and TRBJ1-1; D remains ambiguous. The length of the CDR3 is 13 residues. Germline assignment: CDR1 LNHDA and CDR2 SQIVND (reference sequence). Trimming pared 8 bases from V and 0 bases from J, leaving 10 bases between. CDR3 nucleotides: TGTGCCAGTGGGATCCAACTGAACACTGAAGCTTTCTTT. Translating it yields CASGIQLNTEAFF.

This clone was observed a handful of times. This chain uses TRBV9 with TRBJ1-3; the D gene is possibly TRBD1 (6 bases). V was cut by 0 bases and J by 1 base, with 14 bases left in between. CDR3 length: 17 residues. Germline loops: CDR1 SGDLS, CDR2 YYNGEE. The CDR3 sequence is CASSVENSGTSGNTIYF. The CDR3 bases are TGTGCCAGCAGCGTAGAAAATAGCGGGACATCTGGAAACACCATATATTTT.

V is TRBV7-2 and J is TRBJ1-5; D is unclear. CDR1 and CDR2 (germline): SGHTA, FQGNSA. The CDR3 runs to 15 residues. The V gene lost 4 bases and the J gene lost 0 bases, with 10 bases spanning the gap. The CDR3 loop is CASSYALNSNQPQHF. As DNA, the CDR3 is TGTGCCAGCAGCTACGCGCTAAATAGCAATCAGCCCCAGCATTTT.

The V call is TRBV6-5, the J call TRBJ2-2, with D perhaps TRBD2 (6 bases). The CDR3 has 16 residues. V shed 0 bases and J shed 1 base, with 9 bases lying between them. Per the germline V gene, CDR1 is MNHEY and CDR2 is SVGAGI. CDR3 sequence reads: CASSYSAGWNTGELFF. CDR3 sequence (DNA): TGTGCCAGCAGTTACTCGGCGGGATGGAACACCGGGGAGCTGTTTTTT.

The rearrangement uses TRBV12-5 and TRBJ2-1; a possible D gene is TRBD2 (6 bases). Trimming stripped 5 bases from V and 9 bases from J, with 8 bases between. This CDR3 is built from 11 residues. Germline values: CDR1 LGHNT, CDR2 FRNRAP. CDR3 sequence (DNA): TGTGCTAGTGGTCGGGGGAGTGAGCAGTTCTTC. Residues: CASGRGSEQFF.